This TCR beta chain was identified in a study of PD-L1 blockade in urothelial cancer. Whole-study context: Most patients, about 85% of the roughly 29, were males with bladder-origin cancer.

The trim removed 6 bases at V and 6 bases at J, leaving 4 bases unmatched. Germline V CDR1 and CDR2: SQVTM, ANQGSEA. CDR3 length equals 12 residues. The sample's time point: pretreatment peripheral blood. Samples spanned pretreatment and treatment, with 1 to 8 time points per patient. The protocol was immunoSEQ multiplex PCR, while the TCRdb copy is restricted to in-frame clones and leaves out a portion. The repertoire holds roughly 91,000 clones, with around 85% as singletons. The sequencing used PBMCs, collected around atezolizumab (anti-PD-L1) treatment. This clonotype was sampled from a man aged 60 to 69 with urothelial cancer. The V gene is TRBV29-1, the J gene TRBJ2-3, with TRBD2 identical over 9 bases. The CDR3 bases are TGCAGCGTGGCGGGAGGGCCTGATACGCAGTATTTT. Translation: CSVAGGPDTQYF.